What follows is one TCR beta chain and its context. Its antigen is as yet unknown. The data were obtained in a study of cytomegalovirus exposure and HLA in healthy donors. Primers included in the PCR were 60 Vbeta and 13 Jbeta primers. The assay was immunoSEQ multiplex PCR, and TCRdb's table has in-frame clones only and misses some. The profile shows about 170,000 clones, 73% of them singletons. CDR1 and CDR2 from the germline V gene are MNHNS and SASEGT. V shed 6 bases, J shed 11 bases, and the junction held 8 bases outside the gene matches. The CDR3 is 13 residues long. General study results and limits: It was taken for granted in presence/absence analyses that sequencing depth across donors was roughly uniform.

The chain joins TRBV6-1 to TRBJ2-5; 11 nucleotides line up with TRBD2. This TCR came from a woman aged 18 to 35 in good health and CMV-seropositive. The material sequenced was PBMCs. The CDR3 DNA reads as TGTGCCAGCAGACTAGCGGGGGCGGGGGAGCAGTACTTC. This translates into CASRLAGAGEQYF.